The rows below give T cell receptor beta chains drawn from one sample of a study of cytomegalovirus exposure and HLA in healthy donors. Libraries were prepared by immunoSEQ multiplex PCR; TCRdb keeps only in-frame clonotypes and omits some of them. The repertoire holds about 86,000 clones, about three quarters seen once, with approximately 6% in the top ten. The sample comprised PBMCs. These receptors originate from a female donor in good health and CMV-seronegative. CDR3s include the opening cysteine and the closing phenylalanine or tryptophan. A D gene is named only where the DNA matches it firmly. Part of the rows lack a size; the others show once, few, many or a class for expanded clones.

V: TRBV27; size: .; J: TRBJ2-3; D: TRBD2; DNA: TGTGCCAGCAAGGAGTCCGGGACTAGCACGAATACGCAGTATTTT; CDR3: CASKESGTSTNTQYF
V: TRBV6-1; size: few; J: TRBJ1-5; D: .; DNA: TGTGCCAGCAGTGGAGGGAAACTCTCTAGCAATCAGCCCCAGCATTTT; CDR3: CASSGGKLSSNQPQHF
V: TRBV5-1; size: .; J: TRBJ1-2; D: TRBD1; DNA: TGCGCCAGCAGCTTCACCGGGACAGGGGTTAACTTCAATGGCTACACCTTC; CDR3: CASSFTGTGVNFNGYTF
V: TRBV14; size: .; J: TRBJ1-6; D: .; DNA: TGTGCCAGCAGCCAGGAGATTCCCTATAATTCACCCCTCCACTTT; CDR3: CASSQEIPYNSPLHF
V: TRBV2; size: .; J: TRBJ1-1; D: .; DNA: TGTGCCAGCAGGGGAGGGACGGCTCCGCCTTTTAGCGCTGAAGCTTTCTTT; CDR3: CASRGGTAPPFSAEAFF
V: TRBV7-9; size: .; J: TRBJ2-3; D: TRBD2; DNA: TGTGCCAGCAGCTTAGGGGGCGCGGGAGGGCCCTCCGCTACGCAGTATTTT; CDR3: CASSLGGAGGPSATQYF
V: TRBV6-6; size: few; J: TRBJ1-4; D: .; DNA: TGTGCCAGCAGACCGACAGGAAGGCGAACTAATGAAAAACTGTTTTTT; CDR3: CASRPTGRRTNEKLFF
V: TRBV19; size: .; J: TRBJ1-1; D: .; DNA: TGTGCCAGTAGTATCGGGAGGAAGCGGGGCACTGAAGCTTTCTTT; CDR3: CASSIGRKRGTEAFF
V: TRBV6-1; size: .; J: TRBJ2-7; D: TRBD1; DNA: TGTGCCAGCAGAGACAGGGGAGCTCTAAGCGAGCAGTACTTC; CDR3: CASRDRGALSEQYF
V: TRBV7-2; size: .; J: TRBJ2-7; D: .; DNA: TGTGCCAGCAGCTTAGCTTATCGGGGGAGCGAGCAGTACTTC; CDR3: CASSLAYRGSEQYF
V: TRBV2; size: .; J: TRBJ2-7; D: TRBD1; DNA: TGTGCCAGCAGACTGACAGGGGGCTACGAGCAGTACTTC; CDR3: CASRLTGGYEQYF
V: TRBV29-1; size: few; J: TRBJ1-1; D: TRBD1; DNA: TGCAGCGTTGGGCTGACAGGGGTTAACACTGAAGCTTTCTTT; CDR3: CSVGLTGVNTEAFF
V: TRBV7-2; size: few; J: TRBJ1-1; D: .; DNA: TGTGCCAGCAACACTAGGGGGGGCACTGAAGCTTTCTTT; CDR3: CASNTRGGTEAFF
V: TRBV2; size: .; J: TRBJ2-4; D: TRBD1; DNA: TGTGCCAGCAGTGAAGGATTGGGACAGGGACACATTCAGTACTTC; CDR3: CASSEGLGQGHIQYF
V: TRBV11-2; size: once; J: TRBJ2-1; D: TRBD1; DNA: TGTGCCAGCAGCTCCGCACGGGACAGGCTCCCCAATGAGCAGTTCTTC; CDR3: CASSSARDRLPNEQFF
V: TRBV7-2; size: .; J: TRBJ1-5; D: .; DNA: TGTGCCAGCAGCTTCAACCGGGTTGACCAGCCCCAGCATTTT; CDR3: CASSFNRVDQPQHF
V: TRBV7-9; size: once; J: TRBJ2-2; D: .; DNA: TGTGCCAGCAGTCCTACGAACCTCGCTGCAACAGCCGGGGAGCTGTTTTTT; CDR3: CASSPTNLAATAGELFF
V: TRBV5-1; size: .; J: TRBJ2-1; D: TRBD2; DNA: TGCGCCAGCAGCTTGACTAGCGGCTCCTACAATGAGCAGTTCTTC; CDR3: CASSLTSGSYNEQFF
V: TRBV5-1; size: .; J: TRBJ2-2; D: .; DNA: TGCGCCAGCAGCTTGACAGAGAACACCGGGGAGCTGTTTTTT; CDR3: CASSLTENTGELFF
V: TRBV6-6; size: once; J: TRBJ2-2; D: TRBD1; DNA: TGTGCCAGCAGCGGCGGGACAGGGTACACCGGGGAGCTGTTTTTT; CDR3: CASSGGTGYTGELFF
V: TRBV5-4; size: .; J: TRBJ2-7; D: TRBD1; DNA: TGTGCCAGCAGCTTGGACAGGGGCTCCTACGAGCAGTACTTC; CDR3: CASSLDRGSYEQYF
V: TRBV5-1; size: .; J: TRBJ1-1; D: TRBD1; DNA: TGCGCCAGCAGCTTGTCGACAGGGTGGGACAGGAACACTGAAGCTTTCTTT; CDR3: CASSLSTGWDRNTEAFF
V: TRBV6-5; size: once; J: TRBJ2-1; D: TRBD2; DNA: TGTGCCAGCAGTTACGGCGGGGGGATCTCCAATGAGCAGTTCTTC; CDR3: CASSYGGGISNEQFF
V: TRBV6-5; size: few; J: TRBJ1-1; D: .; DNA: TGTGCCAGCAGTTACTCCCGTGTGACTGAAGCTTTCTTT; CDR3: CASSYSRVTEAFF
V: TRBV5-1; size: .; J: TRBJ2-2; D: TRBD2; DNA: TGCGCCAGCAGCTTGGATGGACTAGCGGGAGACACCGGGGAGCTGTTTTTT; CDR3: CASSLDGLAGDTGELFF
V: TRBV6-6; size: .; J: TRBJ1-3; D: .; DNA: TGTGCCAGCAGACTTACTGGAAACACCATATATTTT; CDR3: CASRLTGNTIYF
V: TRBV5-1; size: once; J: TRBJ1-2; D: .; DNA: TGCGCCAGCAGCTTGGCCCCGCCGGGGGGAGGCTACACCTTC; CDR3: CASSLAPPGGGYTF
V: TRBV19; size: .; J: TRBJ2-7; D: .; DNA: TGTGCCAGTAGTATTGACGTCGCGGCCTCCTACGAGCAGTACTTC; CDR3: CASSIDVAASYEQYF
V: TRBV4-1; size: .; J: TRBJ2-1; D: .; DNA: TGCGCCAGCAGCCATCTCGACTCGGGCAATGAGCAGTTCTTC; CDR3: CASSHLDSGNEQFF
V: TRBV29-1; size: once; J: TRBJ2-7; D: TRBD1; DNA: TGCAGCGTTGAGGGCACAGGGGGCAATTCCTACGAGCAGTACTTC; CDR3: CSVEGTGGNSYEQYF
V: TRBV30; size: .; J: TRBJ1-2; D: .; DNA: TGTGCCTGGAGTGTACTGTACTATGGCTACACCTTC; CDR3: CAWSVLYYGYTF
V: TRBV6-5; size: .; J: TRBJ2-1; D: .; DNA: TGTGCCAGCAGTTACGCGGACAATGAGCAGTTCTTC; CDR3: CASSYADNEQFF
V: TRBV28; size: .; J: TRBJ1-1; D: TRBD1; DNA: TGTGCCAGCAGTGATGGACAGGGCGACACTGAAGCTTTCTTT; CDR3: CASSDGQGDTEAFF
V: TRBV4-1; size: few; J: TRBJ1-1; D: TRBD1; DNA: TGCGCCAGCAGCCCACCGGGACAGCAGATGAACACTGAAGCTTTCTTT; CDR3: CASSPPGQQMNTEAFF
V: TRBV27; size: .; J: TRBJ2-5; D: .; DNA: TGTGCCAGCAGTTTTCGGGAGACCCAGTACTTC; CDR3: CASSFRETQYF
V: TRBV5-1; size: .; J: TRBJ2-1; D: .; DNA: TGCGCCAGCAAAAAGAGCTCCTACAATGAGCAGTTCTTC; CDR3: CASKKSSYNEQFF
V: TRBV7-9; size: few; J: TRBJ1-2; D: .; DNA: TGTGCCAGCAGCTTAGAACAGTCCTATGGCTACACCTTC; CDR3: CASSLEQSYGYTF
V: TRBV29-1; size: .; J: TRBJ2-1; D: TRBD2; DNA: TGCAGCGGTACGGGATTAGCGGGAGCCTCTCACCGTTACAATGAGCAGTTCTTC; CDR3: CSGTGLAGASHRYNEQFF
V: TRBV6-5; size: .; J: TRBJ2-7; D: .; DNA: TGTGCCAGCAGTTACTCGGGCAGGGGCTACGAGCAGTACTTC; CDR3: CASSYSGRGYEQYF
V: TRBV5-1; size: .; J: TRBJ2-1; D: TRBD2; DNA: TGCGCCAGCAGCTTGGCCCCTGGACTAGAGGGCAATGAGCAGTTCTTC; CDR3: CASSLAPGLEGNEQFF
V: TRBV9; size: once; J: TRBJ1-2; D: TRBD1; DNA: TGTGCCAGCAGCGTGGGACAGGGGCCGAACTATGGCTACACCTTC; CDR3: CASSVGQGPNYGYTF
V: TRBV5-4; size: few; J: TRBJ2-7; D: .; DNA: TGTGCCAGCAGCTTGAGAGGTCAGGGGGGCGAGCAGTACTTC; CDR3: CASSLRGQGGEQYF